This TCR beta chain is drawn from a study of T cells in Graves' hyperthyroidism and ophthalmopathy. Study summary: At initial diagnosis, before any treatment had begun, peripheral blood was obtained.

Amplified regions were TCR beta CDR3 sequences from RNA transcripts. HTBI primers were the set used in a first-round RT-PCR of the TCR CDR3. TCRdb ran MiXCR on the multiplex PCR reads and lists one entry per CDR3 protein. The sample includes around 480,000 distinct CDR3 sequences, approximately 14% seen only once; the top ten take less than 20%. This CDR3 has 13 amino acids. In germline, CDR1 is MNHEY, CDR2 SMNVEV (reference sequence). V was clipped by 10 bases and J by 0 bases, with 13 bases between them. In its sample, this clonotype was seen many times. The rearrangement uses TRBV27 and TRBJ2-7; the D gene is possibly TRBD1 (5 bases). Sequencing used blood. This receptor was obtained from a woman younger than 30 with Graves' hyperthyroidism. CDR3 in amino acids: CANRTRSSYEQYF. The CDR3 DNA follows: TGTGCCAATAGGACAAGGAGCTCCTACGAGCAGTACTTC.